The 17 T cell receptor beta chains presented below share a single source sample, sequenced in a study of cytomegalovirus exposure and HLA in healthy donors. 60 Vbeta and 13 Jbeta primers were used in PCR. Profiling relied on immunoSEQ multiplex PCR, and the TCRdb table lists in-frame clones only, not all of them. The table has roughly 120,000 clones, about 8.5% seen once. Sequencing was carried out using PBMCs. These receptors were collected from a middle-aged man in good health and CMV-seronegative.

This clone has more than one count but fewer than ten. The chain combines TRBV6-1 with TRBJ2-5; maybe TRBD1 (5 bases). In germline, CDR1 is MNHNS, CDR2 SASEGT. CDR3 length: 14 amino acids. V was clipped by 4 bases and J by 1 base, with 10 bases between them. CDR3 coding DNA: TGTGCCAGCAGTGCAGGGTCTTCCCAAGAGACCCAGTACTTC. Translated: CASSAGSSQETQYF.

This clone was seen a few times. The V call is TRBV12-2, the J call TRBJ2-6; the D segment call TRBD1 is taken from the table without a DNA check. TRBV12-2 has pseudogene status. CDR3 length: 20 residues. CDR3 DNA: TGTGCAAGTCGCTTCCAGACCGTCGGGACAGGGGGTGGTGGGGCCAACGTCCTGACTTTC. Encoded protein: CASRFQTVGTGGGGANVLTF.

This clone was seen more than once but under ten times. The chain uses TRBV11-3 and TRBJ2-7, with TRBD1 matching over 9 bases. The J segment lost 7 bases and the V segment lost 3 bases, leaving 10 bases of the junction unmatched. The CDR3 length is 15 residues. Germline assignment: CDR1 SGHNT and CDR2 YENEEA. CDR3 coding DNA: TGTGCCAGCAGCTTTTCTTCCGGGACAGGGCAAGAGCAGTACTTC. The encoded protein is CASSFSSGTGQEQYF.

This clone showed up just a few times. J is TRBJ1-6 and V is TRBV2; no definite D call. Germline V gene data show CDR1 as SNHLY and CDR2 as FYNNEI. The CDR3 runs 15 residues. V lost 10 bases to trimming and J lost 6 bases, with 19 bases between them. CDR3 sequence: CATSTISGPNSPLHF. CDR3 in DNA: TGTGCCACCTCCACCATATCGGGTCCTAATTCACCCCTCCACTTT.

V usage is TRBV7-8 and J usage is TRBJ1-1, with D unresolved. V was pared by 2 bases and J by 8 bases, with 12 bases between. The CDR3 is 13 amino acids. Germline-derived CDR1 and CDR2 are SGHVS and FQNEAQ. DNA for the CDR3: TGTGCCAGCAGCTTAAGCCAAGCTCGAGAAGCTTTCTTT. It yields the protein CASSLSQAREAFF.

CDR3 sequence reads: CASSEWAGRTDTQYF. DNA for the CDR3: TGTGCCAGCAGTGAATGGGCAGGCCGCACAGATACGCAGTATTTT. The chain carries TRBV25-1 and TRBJ2-3; D gene ambiguous. The V gene lost 1 base and the J gene lost 1 base, with 9 bases spanning the gap. CDR1 and CDR2 (germline): MGHDK, SYGVNS. The CDR3 is 15 amino acids.

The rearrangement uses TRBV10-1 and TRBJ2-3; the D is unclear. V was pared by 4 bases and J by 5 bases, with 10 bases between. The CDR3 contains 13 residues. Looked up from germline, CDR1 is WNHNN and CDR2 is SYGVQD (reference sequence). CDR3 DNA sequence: TGCGCCAGCAGTGCCGGGTCGAGAGATACGCAGTATTTT. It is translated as CASSAGSRDTQYF.

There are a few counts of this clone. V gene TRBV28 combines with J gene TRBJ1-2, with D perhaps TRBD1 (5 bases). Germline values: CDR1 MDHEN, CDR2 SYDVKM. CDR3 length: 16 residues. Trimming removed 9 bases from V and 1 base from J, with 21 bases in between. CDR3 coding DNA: TGTGCCAGTTGTTACGATGGGGGGGACCTTAACTATGGCTACACCTTC. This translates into CASCYDGGDLNYGYTF.

The CDR3 here is CASSLVADLSGNQPQHF. CDR3 in DNA: TGTGCCAGCAGCTTAGTAGCAGACTTGTCTGGCAATCAGCCCCAGCATTTT. This sequence joins TRBV7-2 and TRBJ1-5; D not certain. The CDR3 is 17 residues long. The V and J ends lost 1 base and 2 bases respectively, with 15 bases between them. Germline V gives CDR1 SGHTA, CDR2 FQGNSA.

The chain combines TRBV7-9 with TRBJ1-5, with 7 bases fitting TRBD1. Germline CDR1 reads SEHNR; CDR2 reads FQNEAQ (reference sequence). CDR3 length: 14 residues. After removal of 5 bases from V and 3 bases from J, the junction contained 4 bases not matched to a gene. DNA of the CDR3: TGTGCCAGCAGCCCCGGGACAGACAATCAGCCCCAGCATTTT. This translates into CASSPGTDNQPQHF.

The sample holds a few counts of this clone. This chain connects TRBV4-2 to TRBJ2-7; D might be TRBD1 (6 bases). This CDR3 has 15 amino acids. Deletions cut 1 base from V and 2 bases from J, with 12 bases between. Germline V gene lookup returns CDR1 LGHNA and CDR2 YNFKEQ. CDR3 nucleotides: TGTGCCAGCAGCCAAGCTCGGGACACGACCTACGAGCAGTACTTC. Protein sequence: CASSQARDTTYEQYF.

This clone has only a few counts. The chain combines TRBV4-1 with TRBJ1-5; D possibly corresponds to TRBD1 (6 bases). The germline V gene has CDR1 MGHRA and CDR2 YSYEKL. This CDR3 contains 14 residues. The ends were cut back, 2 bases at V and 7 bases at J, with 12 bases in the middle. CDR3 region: CASSQYRERQPQHF. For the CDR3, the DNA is TGCGCCAGCAGCCAATACAGGGAACGACAGCCCCAGCATTTT.

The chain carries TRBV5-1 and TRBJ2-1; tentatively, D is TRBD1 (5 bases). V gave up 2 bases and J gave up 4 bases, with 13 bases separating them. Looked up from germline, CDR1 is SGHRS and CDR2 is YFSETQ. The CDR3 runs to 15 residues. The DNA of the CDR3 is TGCGCCAGCAGCTTCGACAGAGCTCCTTACAATGAGCAGTTCTTC. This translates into CASSFDRAPYNEQFF.

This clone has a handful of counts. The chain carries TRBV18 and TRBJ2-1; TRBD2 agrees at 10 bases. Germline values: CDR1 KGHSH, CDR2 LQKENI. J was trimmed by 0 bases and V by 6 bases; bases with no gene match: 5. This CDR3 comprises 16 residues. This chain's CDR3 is CASSLGTSDSYNEQFF. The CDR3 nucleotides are TGTGCCAGCTCCCTAGGGACTAGCGACTCCTACAATGAGCAGTTCTTC.

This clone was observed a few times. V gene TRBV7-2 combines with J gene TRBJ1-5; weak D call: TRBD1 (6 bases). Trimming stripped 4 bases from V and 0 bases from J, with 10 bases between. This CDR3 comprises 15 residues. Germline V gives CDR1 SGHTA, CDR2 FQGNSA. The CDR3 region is CASSSMTGSNQPQHF. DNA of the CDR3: TGTGCCAGCAGCTCTATGACAGGTAGCAATCAGCCCCAGCATTTT.

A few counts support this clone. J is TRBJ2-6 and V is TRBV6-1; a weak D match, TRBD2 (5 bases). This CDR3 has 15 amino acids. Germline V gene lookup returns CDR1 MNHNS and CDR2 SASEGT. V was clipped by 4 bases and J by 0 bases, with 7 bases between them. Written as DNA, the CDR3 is TGTGCCAGCAGTGTAGGAGGCTCTGGGGCCAACGTCCTGACTTTC. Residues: CASSVGGSGANVLTF.

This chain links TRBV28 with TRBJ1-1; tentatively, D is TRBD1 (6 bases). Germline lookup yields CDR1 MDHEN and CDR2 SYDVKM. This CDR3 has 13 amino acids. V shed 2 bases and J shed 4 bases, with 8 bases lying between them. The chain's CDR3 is CASSLTGITEAFF. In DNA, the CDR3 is TGTGCCAGCAGTTTAACAGGGATCACTGAAGCTTTCTTT.